The 26 T cell receptor beta chains given below trace back to one sample, sequenced in a study of blood T cell repertoires in COVID-19 (dated by TCRdb to the early 2020s). The library came from the immunoSEQ multiplex PCR assay. Here the immuneACCESS table is served through TCRdb, limited to in-frame sequences with V and J called. Missing clones are a known gap in these copies; in checked studies unresolved V genes cover under half, and the rest lacks a known reason. The sample profile shows around 78,000 clones; over 80% of them were found once. The ten largest make up around 19% of the sample. The sequenced sample consisted of peripheral blood. The receptor set was obtained from a human donor in a cohort sampled during active COVID-19.

The sample holds one count of this clone. The genes are TRBV7-9 and TRBJ1-4; D is unclear. Trimming stripped 0 bases from V and 7 bases from J, with 15 bases between. In germline, CDR1 is SEHNR, CDR2 FQNEAQ (reference sequence). The CDR3 is 16 amino acids. The CDR3 coding sequence is TGTGCCAGCAGCTTAGCGTATCGAGGGTCTGGTGAAAAACTGTTTTTT. This sequence encodes CASSLAYRGSGEKLFF.

The gene calls are TRBV6-5 and TRBJ1-1; D uncertain. Germline-derived CDR1 and CDR2 are MNHEY and SVGAGI. V lost 4 bases and J lost 1, with 10 bases in between. The length of the CDR3 is 14 residues. The chain's CDR3 is CASSSPGKNTEAFF. CDR3 coding DNA: TGTGCCAGCAGTTCTCCGGGGAAGAACACTGAAGCTTTCTTT.

The chain is built from TRBV19 and TRBJ2-5; D might be TRBD2 (6 bases). The CDR3 has 17 amino acids. Looked up from germline, CDR1 is LNHDA and CDR2 is SQIVND (reference sequence). Trimming stripped 3 bases from V and 5 bases from J, with 22 bases between. CDR3 coding DNA: TGTGCCAGTAGTATCGGAGGGGCAGGGAGTATGTTGGAGACCCAGTACTTC. This gives the protein CASSIGGAGSMLETQYF.

This clone appeared a few times. The chain has TRBV4-1 and TRBJ2-7, with 7 nucleotides matching TRBD1. The CDR3 has 15 residues. V was clipped by 4 bases and J by 2 bases; unmatched bases: 8. Germline values: CDR1 MGHRA, CDR2 YSYEKL. CDR3 nucleotide sequence: TGCGCCAGCAGCCCCGGGACAGTAGGAACCTACGAGCAGTACTTC. Protein product: CASSPGTVGTYEQYF.

The rearrangement links TRBV5-1 to TRBJ2-6, with D tentatively TRBD1 (6 bases). The CDR3 sequence is 16 residues long. Trimming left V 2 bases short and J 4 bases short, with 13 bases between. Germline loops: CDR1 SGHRS, CDR2 YFSETQ. The DNA of the CDR3 is TGCGCCAGCAGCTTTCCCAGGGGAACGGGGGCCAACGTCCTGACTTTC. It translates to CASSFPRGTGANVLTF.

The chain uses TRBV19 and TRBJ2-7; TRBD2 matches at 9 bases. CDR1 LNHDA and CDR2 SQIVND come from the germline V gene (reference sequence). This CDR3 comprises 18 residues. V shed 4 bases and J 1 base; nucleotides not matched to a gene: 14. Here the CDR3 reads CASSRGTMLAGGSYEQYF. CDR3 sequence (DNA): TGTGCCAGTAGTAGGGGGACTATGTTGGCGGGGGGGTCCTACGAGCAGTACTTC.

The chain joins TRBV5-5 to TRBJ1-4; a possible D gene is TRBD1 (6 bases). Trimming removed 3 bases at V and 4 bases at J, with 7 bases between. This CDR3 is built from 13 residues. The germline CDR1 and CDR2 sequences are SGHKS and YYEKEE (reference sequence). In DNA form, the CDR3 reads TGTGCCAGCAGCTCGGACAGTAATGAAAAACTGTTTTTT. This translates into CASSSDSNEKLFF.

The rearrangement joins TRBV15 to TRBJ2-3; 7 nucleotides agree with TRBD1. Trimming removed 3 bases from V and 2 bases from J; junction bases left unmatched: 5. CDR1 and CDR2 from the germline V gene are LNHNV and YYDKDF (reference sequence). The CDR3 is made up of 15 amino acids. This CDR3 is CATSRTGTVTDTQYF. In DNA form, the CDR3 reads TGTGCCACCAGCAGGACCGGGACAGTCACAGATACGCAGTATTTT.

The rearrangement uses TRBV19 and TRBJ2-7; 9 bases align to TRBD1. The CDR3 is 14 residues long. V lost 3 bases, J lost 0 bases, and 0 bases stayed unmatched. CDR1 is LNHDA and CDR2 is SQIVND in the germline V gene (reference sequence). CDR3 protein: CASSMGQGSYEQYF. The CDR3 region has the DNA TGTGCCAGTAGTATGGGACAGGGCTCCTACGAGCAGTACTTC.

The rearrangement joins TRBV27 to TRBJ2-7, with 7 bases matching TRBD2. This CDR3 contains 14 residues. Germline loops: CDR1 MNHEY, CDR2 SMNVEV (reference sequence). Trimming cost V 5 bases and J 1 base; bases outside gene matches: 5. CDR3 bases: TGTGCCAGCAGTACCCGCGGGGGTTCCTACGAGCAGTACTTC. This codes for CASSTRGGSYEQYF.

This chain uses TRBV5-8 with TRBJ2-6; D gene unclear. Per the germline V gene, CDR1 is SGHTS and CDR2 is YDEGEE. The CDR3 runs to 18 residues. Between the trimmed V and J ends, which lost 0 bases and 0 bases, there was a span of 13 bases. The CDR3: CASSLGAVLYSGANVLTF. The CDR3, as DNA: TGTGCCAGCAGCTTGGGGGCTGTACTTTACTCTGGGGCCAACGTCCTGACTTTC.

The CDR3 sequence: CASSLGQGRDEQYF. CDR3 DNA sequence: TGTGCCAGCAGTCTCGGACAGGGTCGCGACGAGCAGTACTTC. V and J are TRBV27 and TRBJ2-7, with TRBD1 matching 8 bases. The V gene's germline CDR1 is MNHEY and CDR2 SMNVEV (reference sequence). There are 14 residues in the CDR3. V lost 5 bases, J lost 5 bases, and 8 bases stayed unmatched.

The J gene is TRBJ1-5, the V gene TRBV7-8; 8 nucleotides match TRBD1. J lost 1 base, V lost 2 bases, and 16 bases had no gene match. Germline CDR1 and CDR2: SGHVS and FQNEAQ. The CDR3 spans 20 residues. CDR3 region: CASSLFGPGGAHRSNQPQHF. DNA for the CDR3: TGTGCCAGCAGCTTATTTGGGCCAGGGGGCGCTCATCGAAGCAATCAGCCCCAGCATTTT.

J is TRBJ2-1 and V is TRBV4-2; the match to TRBD1 covers 7 bases. In germline, CDR1 is LGHNA, CDR2 YNFKEQ. This CDR3 region has 15 residues. The V and J ends lost 4 bases and 8 bases, in that order; junction bases with no gene match: 11. CDR3 amino acids: CASSPRDSTHHEQFF. DNA of the CDR3: TGTGCCAGCAGCCCACGGGACAGTACTCACCATGAGCAGTTCTTC.

The V call is TRBV2, the J call TRBJ2-7; 13 bases map to TRBD2. Germline CDR1 reads SNHLY; CDR2 reads FYNNEI. The ends lost 6 bases at V and 6 bases at J; junction bases unmatched: 8. CDR3 length: 15 amino acids. The CDR3, as DNA: TGTGCCAGCAGCACACTAGCGGGGGGGCCCCTCGAGCAGTACTTC. This encodes CASSTLAGGPLEQYF.

This rearrangement joins TRBV12-3 or TRBV12-4 to TRBJ2-7; D remains ambiguous. This CDR3 region has 12 residues. V was cut by 3 bases and J by 5 bases, with 8 bases left in between. The CDR3 sequence: CASSFGRDEQYF. CDR3 coding DNA: TGTGCCAGCAGTTTCGGTCGGGACGAGCAGTACTTC.

The V and J genes are TRBV7-2 and TRBJ1-1; 7 bases agree with TRBD1. The CDR3 consists of 12 residues. Per germline, CDR1 SGHTA and CDR2 FQGNSA. With V trimmed by 8 bases and J by 8 bases, 8 bases remained unmatched. This CDR3 reads CASGDRVGEAFF. CDR3 DNA: TGTGCCAGCGGCGACAGGGTCGGGGAAGCTTTCTTT.

The V gene is TRBV7-8, the J gene TRBJ1-5, with TRBD1 as a possible D gene (5 bases). This CDR3 spans 15 amino acids. The V end was cut by 1 base, the J end by 6 bases, with 13 bases between. CDR1 and CDR2 from the germline V gene are SGHVS and FQNEAQ. The CDR3 bases are TGTGCCAGCAGCTTAGTCTTTCAGGGAGGTCAGCCCCAGCATTTT. Amino acids: CASSLVFQGGQPQHF.

The chain links TRBV6-5 to TRBJ2-7; D is ambiguous. Germline V gene sequence: CDR1 MNHEY, CDR2 SVGAGI. There are 12 residues in the CDR3. V was shortened by 7 bases and J by 6 bases, with 13 bases between the two germline ends. CDR3 bases: TGTGCCAGCAAGCCCTCGCGGAGCGAGCAGTACTTC. Amino acids: CASKPSRSEQYF.

The rearrangement links TRBV27 to TRBJ1-1, with 7 bases aligning to TRBD1. V shed 5 bases, J shed 0 bases, and the junction held 3 bases outside the gene matches. CDR3 length equals 14 residues. Germline lookup yields CDR1 MNHEY and CDR2 SMNVEV (reference sequence). The DNA for the CDR3 is TGTGCCAGCAGTCAGACAGGGATGAACACTGAAGCTTTCTTT. Encoded protein: CASSQTGMNTEAFF.

The CDR3 region is CASSRTHMNTEAFF. Written as DNA, the CDR3 is TGTGCCAGTAGTCGGACTCACATGAACACTGAAGCTTTCTTT. V and J are TRBV19 and TRBJ1-1, with D unresolved. The CDR3 length is 14 residues. CDR1 LNHDA and CDR2 SQIVND come from the germline V gene (reference sequence). Trimming took off 5 bases at V and 0 bases at J, with 10 bases between the two ends. The entire variable domain, with the rest obtained from reference TRBV19 and TRBJ1-1, is as follows: DGGITQSPKYLFRKEGQNVTLSCEQNLNHDAMYWYRQDPGQGLRLIYYSQIVNDFQKGDIAEGYSVSREKKESFPLTVTSAQKNPTAFYLCASSRTHMNTEAFFGQGTRLTVV.

The rearrangement links TRBV7-8 to TRBJ2-7; the match to TRBD1 covers 8 bases. Germline assignment: CDR1 SGHVS and CDR2 FQNEAQ. This CDR3 is 15 amino acids long. V shed 1 base and J 1 base; nucleotides not matched to a gene: 3. The CDR3 sequence is CASSLETGVSYEQYF. The CDR3 nucleotides are TGTGCCAGCAGCTTAGAGACAGGGGTATCCTACGAGCAGTACTTC. The variable domain in full, with the rest retrieved from reference TRBV7-8 and TRBJ2-7, is GAGVSQSPRYKVAKRGQDVALRCDPISGHVSLFWYQQALGQGPEFLTYFQNEAQLDKSGLPSDRFFAERPEGSVSTLKIQRTQQEDSAVYLCASSLETGVSYEQYFGPGTRLTVT.

V usage is TRBV4-1 and J usage is TRBJ1-5; TRBD1 matches at 10 bases. V shed 1 base, J shed 6 bases, and the junction held 3 bases outside the gene matches. CDR3 size: 15 residues. Looked up from germline, CDR1 is MGHRA and CDR2 is YSYEKL. The CDR3 nucleotides read TGCGCCAGCAGCCAAGCGGGACAGGGGATTCAGCCCCAGCATTTT. Protein sequence: CASSQAGQGIQPQHF.

J is TRBJ2-7 and V is TRBV6-2 or TRBV6-3; the match to TRBD1 covers 7 bases. CDR1 is MNHEY, CDR2 SVGEGT, per germline. The V gene end was trimmed by 0 bases and the J gene end by 7 bases; junction bases not matched to a gene: 9. There are 15 residues in the CDR3. This CDR3 reads CASSYSMLGQTEQYF. The CDR3 DNA follows: TGTGCCAGCAGTTACTCGATGTTGGGACAGACGGAGCAGTACTTC.

V is TRBV30 and J is TRBJ1-6; TRBD1 matches at 9 bases. The V gene's germline CDR1 is GTSNPN and CDR2 SVGIG (reference sequence). Unmatched junction bases numbered 6, after V lost 3 bases and J lost 9 bases. The CDR3 runs 14 residues. In DNA form, the CDR3 reads TGTGCCTGGAGGACGGGACAGGGAGTTTCACCCCTCCACTTT. Protein: CAWRTGQGVSPLHF.

V and J are TRBV6-5 and TRBJ1-3; 9 nucleotides align to TRBD1. CDR3 length: 16 amino acids. Per the germline V gene, CDR1 is MNHEY and CDR2 is SVGAGI. With 0 bases clipped from V and 2 bases from J, the junction kept 2 bases outside the gene matches. This chain's CDR3 is CASSYSGQGTGNTIYF. The CDR3 DNA is TGTGCCAGCAGTTACTCCGGACAGGGGACTGGAAACACCATATATTTT.